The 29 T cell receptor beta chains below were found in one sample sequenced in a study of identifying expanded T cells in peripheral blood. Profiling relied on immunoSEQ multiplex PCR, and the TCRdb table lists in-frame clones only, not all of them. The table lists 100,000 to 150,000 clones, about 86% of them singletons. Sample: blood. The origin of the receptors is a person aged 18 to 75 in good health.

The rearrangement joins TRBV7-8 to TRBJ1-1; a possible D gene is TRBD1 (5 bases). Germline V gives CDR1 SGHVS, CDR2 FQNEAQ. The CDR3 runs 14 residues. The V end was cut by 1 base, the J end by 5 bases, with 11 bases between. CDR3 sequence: CASSLGGGVTEAFF. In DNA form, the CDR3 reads TGTGCCAGCAGCTTAGGGGGCGGGGTGACTGAAGCTTTCTTT.

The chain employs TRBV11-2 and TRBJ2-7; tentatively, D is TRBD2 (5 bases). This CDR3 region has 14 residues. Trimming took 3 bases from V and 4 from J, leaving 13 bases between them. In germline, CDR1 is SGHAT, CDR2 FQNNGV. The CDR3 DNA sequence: TGTGCCAGCAGCTTTTCGAGAGGAGGATACGAGCAGTACTTC. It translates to CASSFSRGGYEQYF.

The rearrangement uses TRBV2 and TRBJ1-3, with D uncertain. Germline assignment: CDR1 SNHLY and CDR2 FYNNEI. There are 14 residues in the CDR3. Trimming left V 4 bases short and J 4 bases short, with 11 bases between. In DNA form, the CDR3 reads TGTGCCAGCAGTGTTGAGGGAGGGGGAAACACCATATATTTT. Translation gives CASSVEGGGNTIYF.

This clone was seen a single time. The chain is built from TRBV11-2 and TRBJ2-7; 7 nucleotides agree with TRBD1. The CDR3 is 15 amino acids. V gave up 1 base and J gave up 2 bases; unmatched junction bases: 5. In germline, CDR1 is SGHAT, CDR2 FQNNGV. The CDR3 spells CASSLVGGTTYEQYF. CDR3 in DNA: TGTGCCAGCAGCTTAGTAGGGGGCACCACCTACGAGCAGTACTTC.

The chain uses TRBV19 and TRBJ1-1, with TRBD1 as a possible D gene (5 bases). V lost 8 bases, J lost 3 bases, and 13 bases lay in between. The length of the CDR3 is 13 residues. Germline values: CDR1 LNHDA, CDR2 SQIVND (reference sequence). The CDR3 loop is CASSPGGDTEAFF. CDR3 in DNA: TGTGCCAGTTCCCCCGGGGGTGACACTGAAGCTTTCTTT.

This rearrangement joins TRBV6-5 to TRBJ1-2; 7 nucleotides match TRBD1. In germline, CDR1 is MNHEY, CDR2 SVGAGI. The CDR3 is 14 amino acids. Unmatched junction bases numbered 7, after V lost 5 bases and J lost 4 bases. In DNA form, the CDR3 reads TGTGCCAGCAGTCAGGGGGTGTTAGTCTATGGCTACACCTTC. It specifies CASSQGVLVYGYTF.

The CDR3 DNA sequence: TGTGCCAGCAGCTCCCAGGTGACGGCCTATGGCTACACCTTC. This sequence encodes CASSSQVTAYGYTF. The chain recombines TRBV7-8 with TRBJ1-2; D is unclear. Trimming stripped 4 bases from V and 4 bases from J, with 13 bases between. CDR1 and CDR2 (germline): SGHVS, FQNEAQ. The CDR3 length is 14 residues.

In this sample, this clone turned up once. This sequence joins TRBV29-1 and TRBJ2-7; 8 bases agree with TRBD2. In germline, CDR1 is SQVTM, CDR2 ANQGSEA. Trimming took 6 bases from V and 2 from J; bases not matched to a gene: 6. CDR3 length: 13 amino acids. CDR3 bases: TGCAGCGTACTAGCGGACTACACCTACGAGCAGTACTTC. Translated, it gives CSVLADYTYEQYF.

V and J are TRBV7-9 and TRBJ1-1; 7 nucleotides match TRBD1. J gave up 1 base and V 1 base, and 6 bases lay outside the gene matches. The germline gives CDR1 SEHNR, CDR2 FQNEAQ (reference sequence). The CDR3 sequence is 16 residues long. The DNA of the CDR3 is TGTGCCAGCAGCTTAGAGACAGGGTGGGCGAACACTGAAGCTTTCTTT. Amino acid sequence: CASSLETGWANTEAFF.

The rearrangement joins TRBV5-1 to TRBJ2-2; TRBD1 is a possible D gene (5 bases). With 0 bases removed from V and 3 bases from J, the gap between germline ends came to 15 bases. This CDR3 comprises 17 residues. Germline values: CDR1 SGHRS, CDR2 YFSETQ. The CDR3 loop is CASSLGGRAGHTGELFF. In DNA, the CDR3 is TGCGCCAGCAGCTTGGGAGGCAGGGCAGGCCACACCGGGGAGCTGTTTTTT.

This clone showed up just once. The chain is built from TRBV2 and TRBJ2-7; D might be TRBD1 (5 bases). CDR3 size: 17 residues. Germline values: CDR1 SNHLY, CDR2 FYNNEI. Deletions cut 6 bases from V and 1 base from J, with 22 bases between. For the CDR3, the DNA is TGTGCCAGCAGCCTCCCGCTTGGGCAGGGCCCTTCCTACGAGCAGTACTTC. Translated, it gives CASSLPLGQGPSYEQYF.

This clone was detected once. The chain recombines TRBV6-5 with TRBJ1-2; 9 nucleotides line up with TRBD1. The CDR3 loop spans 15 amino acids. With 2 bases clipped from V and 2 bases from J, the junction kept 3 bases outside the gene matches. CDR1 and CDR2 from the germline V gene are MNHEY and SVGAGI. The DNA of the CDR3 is TGTGCCAGCAGTTACACAGGGACAGGGAACTATGGCTACACCTTC. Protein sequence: CASSYTGTGNYGYTF.

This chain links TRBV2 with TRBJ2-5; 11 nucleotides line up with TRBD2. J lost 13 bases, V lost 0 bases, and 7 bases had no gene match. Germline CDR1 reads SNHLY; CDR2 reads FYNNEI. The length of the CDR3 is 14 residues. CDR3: CASSEAPSGGSWYF. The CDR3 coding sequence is TGTGCCAGCAGTGAAGCGCCTAGCGGGGGGTCCTGGTACTTC.

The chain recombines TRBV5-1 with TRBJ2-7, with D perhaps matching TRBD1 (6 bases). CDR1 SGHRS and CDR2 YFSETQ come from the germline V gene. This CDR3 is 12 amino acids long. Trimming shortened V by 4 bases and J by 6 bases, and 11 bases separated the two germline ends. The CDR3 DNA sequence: TGCGCCAGCAGCGCAAACAGGGCCGAGCAGTACTTC. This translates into CASSANRAEQYF. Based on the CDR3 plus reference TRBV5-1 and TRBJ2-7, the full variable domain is KAGVTQTPRYLIKTRGQQVTLSCSPISGHRSVSWYQQTPGQGLQFLFEYFSETQRNKGNFPGRFSGRQFSNSRSEMNVSTLELGDSALYLCASSANRAEQYFGPGTRLTVT.

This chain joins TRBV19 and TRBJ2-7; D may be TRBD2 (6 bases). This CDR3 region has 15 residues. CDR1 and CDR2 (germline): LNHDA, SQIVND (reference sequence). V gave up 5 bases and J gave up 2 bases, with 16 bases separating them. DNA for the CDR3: TGTGCCAGTAGTCCACGGGGGTCAGGCACCTACGAGCAGTACTTC. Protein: CASSPRGSGTYEQYF.

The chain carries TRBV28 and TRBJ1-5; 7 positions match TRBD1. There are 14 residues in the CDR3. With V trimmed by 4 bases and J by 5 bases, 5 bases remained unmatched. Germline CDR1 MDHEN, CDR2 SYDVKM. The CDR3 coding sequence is TGTGCCAGCAGTTCCGGGACAGAGTATCAGCCCCAGCATTTT. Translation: CASSSGTEYQPQHF.

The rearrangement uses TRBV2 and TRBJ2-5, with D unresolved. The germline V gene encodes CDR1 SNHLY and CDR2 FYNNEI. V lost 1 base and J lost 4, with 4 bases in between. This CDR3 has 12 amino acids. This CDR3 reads CASSEGGETQYF. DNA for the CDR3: TGTGCCAGCAGTGAAGGGGGAGAGACCCAGTACTTC. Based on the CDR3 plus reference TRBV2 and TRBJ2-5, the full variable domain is EPEVTQTPSHQVTQMGQEVILRCVPISNHLYFYWYRQILGQKVEFLVSFYNNEISEKSEIFDDQFSVERPDGSNFTLKIRSTKLEDSAMYFCASSEGGETQYFGPGTRLLVL.

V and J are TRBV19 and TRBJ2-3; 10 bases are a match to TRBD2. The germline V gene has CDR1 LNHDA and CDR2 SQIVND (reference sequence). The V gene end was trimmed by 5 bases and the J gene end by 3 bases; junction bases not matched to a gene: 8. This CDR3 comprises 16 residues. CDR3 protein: CASSPTSGPPTDTQYF. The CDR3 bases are TGTGCCAGTAGTCCGACTAGCGGGCCGCCAACAGATACGCAGTATTTT.

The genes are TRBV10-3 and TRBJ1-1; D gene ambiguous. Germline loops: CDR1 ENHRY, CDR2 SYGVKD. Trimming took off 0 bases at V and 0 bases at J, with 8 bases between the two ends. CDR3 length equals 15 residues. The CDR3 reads CAISESVSVNTEAFF. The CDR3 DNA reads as TGTGCCATCAGTGAGTCGGTGTCCGTGAACACTGAAGCTTTCTTT.

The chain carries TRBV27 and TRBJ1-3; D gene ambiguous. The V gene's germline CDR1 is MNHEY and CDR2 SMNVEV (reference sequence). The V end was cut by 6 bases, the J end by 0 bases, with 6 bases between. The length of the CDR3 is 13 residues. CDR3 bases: TGTGCCAGCAGGGAAAACTCTGGAAACACCATATATTTT. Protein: CASRENSGNTIYF.

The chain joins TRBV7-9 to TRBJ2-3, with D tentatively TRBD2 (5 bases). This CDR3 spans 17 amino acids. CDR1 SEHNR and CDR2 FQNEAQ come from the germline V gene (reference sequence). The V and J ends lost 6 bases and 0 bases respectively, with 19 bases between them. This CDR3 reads CASSLGPGRDSTDTQYF. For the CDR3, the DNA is TGTGCCAGCAGTCTAGGCCCGGGCCGGGATAGCACAGATACGCAGTATTTT. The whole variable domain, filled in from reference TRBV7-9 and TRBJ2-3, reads DTGVSQNPRHKITKRGQNVTFRCDPISEHNRLYWYRQTLGQGPEFLTYFQNEAQLEKSRLLSDRFSAERPKGSFSTLEIQRTEQGDSAMYLCASSLGPGRDSTDTQYFGPGTRLTVL.

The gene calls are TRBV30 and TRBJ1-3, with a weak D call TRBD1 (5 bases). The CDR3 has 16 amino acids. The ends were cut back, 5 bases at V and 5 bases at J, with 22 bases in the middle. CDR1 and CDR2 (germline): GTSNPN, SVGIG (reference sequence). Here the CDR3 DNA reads TGTGCCTGGCAATCCAGCGGAGGGGAGGGGCGAAACACCATATATTTT. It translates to CAWQSSGGEGRNTIYF.

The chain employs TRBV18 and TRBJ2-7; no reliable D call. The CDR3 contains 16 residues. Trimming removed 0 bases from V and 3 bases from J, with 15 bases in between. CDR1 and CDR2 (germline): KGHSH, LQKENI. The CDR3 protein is CASSPPVAEYVYEQYF. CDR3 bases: TGTGCCAGCTCACCACCGGTGGCGGAATACGTCTACGAGCAGTACTTC.

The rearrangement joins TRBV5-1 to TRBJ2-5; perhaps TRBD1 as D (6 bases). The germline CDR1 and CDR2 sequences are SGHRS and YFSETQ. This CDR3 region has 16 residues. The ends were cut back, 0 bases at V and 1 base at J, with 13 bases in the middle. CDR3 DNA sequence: TGCGCCAGCAGCTTGGTTCCGGTGGACAGCCAAGAGACCCAGTACTTC. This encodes CASSLVPVDSQETQYF.

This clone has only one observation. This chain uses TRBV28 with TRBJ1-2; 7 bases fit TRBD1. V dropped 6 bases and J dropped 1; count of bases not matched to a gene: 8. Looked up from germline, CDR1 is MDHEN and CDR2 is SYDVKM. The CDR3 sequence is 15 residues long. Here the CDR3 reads CASSPGTELNYGYTF. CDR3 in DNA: TGTGCCAGCAGCCCCGGGACAGAGCTTAACTATGGCTACACCTTC.

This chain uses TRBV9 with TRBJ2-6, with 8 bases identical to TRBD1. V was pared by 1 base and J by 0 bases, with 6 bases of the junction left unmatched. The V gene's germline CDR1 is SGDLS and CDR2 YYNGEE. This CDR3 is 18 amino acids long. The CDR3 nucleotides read TGTGCCAGCAGCGTACGCCAGGGGGCATACTCTGGGGCCAACGTCCTGACTTTC. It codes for CASSVRQGAYSGANVLTF.

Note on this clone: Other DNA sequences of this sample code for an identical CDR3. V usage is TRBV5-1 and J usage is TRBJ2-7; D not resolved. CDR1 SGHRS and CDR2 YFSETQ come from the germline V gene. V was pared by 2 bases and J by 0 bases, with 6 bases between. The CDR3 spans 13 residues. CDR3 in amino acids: CASSFGGSYEQYF. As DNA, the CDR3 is TGCGCCAGCAGCTTCGGCGGCTCCTACGAGCAGTACTTC.

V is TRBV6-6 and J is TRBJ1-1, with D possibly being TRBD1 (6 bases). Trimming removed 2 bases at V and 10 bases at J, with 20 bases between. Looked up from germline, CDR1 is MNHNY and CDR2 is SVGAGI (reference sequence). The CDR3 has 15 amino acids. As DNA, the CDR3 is TGTGCCAGCAGTTACACCAGGGGACAACCAGAAACAGCTTTCTTT. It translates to CASSYTRGQPETAFF.

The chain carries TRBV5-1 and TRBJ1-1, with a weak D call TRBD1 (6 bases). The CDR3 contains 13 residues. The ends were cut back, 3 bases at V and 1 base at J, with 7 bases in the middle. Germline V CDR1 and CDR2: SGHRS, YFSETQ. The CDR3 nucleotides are TGCGCCAGCAGCTGGGGACAGAACACTGAAGCTTTCTTT. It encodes CASSWGQNTEAFF.